These T cell receptor beta chains were read from a single sample in a study of blood T cell repertoires in COVID-19. Clones were sequenced by immunoSEQ multiplex PCR, and TCRdb holds only the in-frame ones, with some missing. The sample has 120,000 or so clones, over 75% seen once. The sequenced material came from peripheral blood. These receptors were taken from a man aged 55 to 70 with acute or convalescent COVID-19. Each CDR3 is given with its conserved first and last residue. Fields, in order: J gene, D gene, V gene, clone size, CDR3 protein, CDR3 DNA. A D gene is named only where the DNA matches it firmly. Expanded clones are given a class, and other clones once, few, many or no size at all.

J: TRBJ1-2
D: .
V: TRBV18
size: .
CDR3: CASQSESNYGYTF
DNA: TGTGCCAGTCAGTCCGAATCCAACTATGGCTACACCTTC

J: TRBJ1-4
D: TRBD1
V: TRBV15
size: .
CDR3: CATSRESGTGEKLFF
DNA: TGTGCCACCAGCAGAGAAAGTGGGACAGGGGAAAAACTGTTTTTT

J: TRBJ2-1
D: TRBD2
V: TRBV3-1/TRBV3-2
size: .
CDR3: CASSRFLAGVSNEQFF
DNA: TGTGCCAGCAGCCGATTTCTAGCGGGTGTATCAAATGAGCAGTTCTTC

J: TRBJ2-2
D: TRBD2
V: TRBV27
size: .
CDR3: CASSSGLARNTGELFF
DNA: TGTGCCAGCAGTTCCGGACTAGCGAGGAACACCGGGGAGCTGTTTTTT

J: TRBJ2-7
D: .
V: TRBV10-3
size: once
CDR3: CAIKMGVGPYEQYF
DNA: TGTGCCATCAAAATGGGCGTCGGCCCCTACGAGCAGTACTTC

J: TRBJ2-3
D: TRBD2
V: TRBV2
size: .
CDR3: CASKVAGGIDTQYF
DNA: TGTGCCAGCAAGGTAGCGGGAGGAATAGATACGCAGTATTTT

J: TRBJ2-2
D: .
V: TRBV6-5
size: .
CDR3: CASSQMNTGELFF
DNA: TGTGCCAGCAGTCAGATGAACACCGGGGAGCTGTTTTTT

J: TRBJ1-6
D: TRBD1
V: TRBV15
size: .
CDR3: CATSSGTGAYNSPLHF
DNA: TGTGCCACCAGCAGCGGGACAGGAGCCTATAATTCACCCCTCCACTTT

J: TRBJ1-5
D: .
V: TRBV7-2
size: .
CDR3: CASSLSSRNQPQHF
DNA: TGTGCCAGCAGCTTAAGTAGTCGCAATCAGCCCCAGCATTTT

J: TRBJ1-2
D: TRBD1
V: TRBV19
size: .
CDR3: CASGQGAHGYTF
DNA: TGTGCCAGTGGACAGGGGGCACATGGCTACACCTTC

J: TRBJ1-1
D: .
V: TRBV5-4
size: .
CDR3: CASSPFGGEAFF
DNA: TGTGCCAGCAGCCCGTTTGGGGGCGAAGCTTTCTTT

J: TRBJ2-3
D: TRBD2
V: TRBV7-9
size: once
CDR3: CASSSYPSGGDTDTQYF
DNA: TGTGCCAGCAGCTCCTATCCAAGCGGGGGGGACACAGATACGCAGTATTTT

J: TRBJ1-1
D: .
V: TRBV2
size: .
CDR3: CASIMGGDTEAFF
DNA: TGTGCCAGCATAATGGGGGGGGACACTGAAGCTTTCTTT

J: TRBJ1-1
D: .
V: TRBV25-1
size: .
CDR3: CASTTTVNTEAFF
DNA: TGTGCCAGCACCACGACAGTGAACACTGAAGCTTTCTTT

J: TRBJ2-1
D: .
V: TRBV4-2
size: .
CDR3: CATSQLAMSDEQFF
DNA: TGTGCCACCTCGCAGCTAGCGATGTCGGATGAGCAGTTCTTC

J: TRBJ2-7
D: TRBD2
V: TRBV5-1
size: once
CDR3: CASSLLAGGAYEQYF
DNA: TGCGCCAGCAGCTTACTAGCGGGAGGGGCCTACGAGCAGTACTTC

J: TRBJ2-7
D: TRBD1
V: TRBV23-1
size: .
CDR3: CASSQRGPGQETSYEQYF
DNA: TGCGCCAGCAGTCAAAGGGGCCCGGGACAGGAGACCTCCTACGAGCAGTACTTC

J: TRBJ1-2
D: TRBD1
V: TRBV11-2
size: .
CDR3: CASSSRTGDGYTF
DNA: TGTGCCAGCAGCTCCAGGACAGGGGATGGCTACACCTTC

J: TRBJ2-1
D: .
V: TRBV25-1
size: .
CDR3: CASSPNYEQFF
DNA: TGTGCCAGCAGTCCCAACTATGAGCAGTTCTTC

J: TRBJ2-5
D: .
V: TRBV7-9
size: .
CDR3: CASSRTEETQYF
DNA: TGTGCCAGCAGTCGGACAGAAGAGACCCAGTACTTC

J: TRBJ2-2
D: TRBD1
V: TRBV3-1/TRBV3-2
size: few
CDR3: CASSLWTGTGELFF
DNA: TGTGCCAGCAGTTTGTGGACAGGGACCGGGGAGCTGTTTTTT

J: TRBJ2-2
D: TRBD1
V: TRBV5-4
size: .
CDR3: CASSPRGQGAGTGELFF
DNA: TGTGCCAGCAGCCCCCGGGGACAGGGGGCGGGCACCGGGGAGCTGTTTTTT

J: TRBJ2-5
D: TRBD1
V: TRBV19
size: once
CDR3: CASTTGDQETQYF
DNA: TGTGCCAGCACGACAGGGGACCAAGAGACCCAGTACTTC